This TCR beta chain was obtained from a study of blood T cell repertoires in COVID-19. About the study: T cells, B-cell-depleted T cells, or PBMCs supplied cDNA or gDNA.

Only in-frame clones appear in the TCRdb table, and some are missing; sequencing was by immunoSEQ multiplex PCR. This table has fewer than 250,000 clones, 80% to 90% appearing once. Participants, about 18 to 89 years old, spanned around 25 US areas. Within the 2 weeks before study entry, each person in the exposed group met a COVID-19 case. This CDR3 comprises 16 residues. V lost 1 base and J lost 5, with 18 bases in between. CDR1 is MNHEY, CDR2 SMNVEV, per germline (reference sequence). The receptor's source is a young woman who had been exposed to COVID-19. The sample comprised PBMCs or T cells enriched from blood (not recorded which). The chain uses TRBV27 and TRBJ2-7; D might be TRBD1 (7 bases). The CDR3, as DNA: TGTGCCAGCAGTTTATTAAACAGGGGAGGTAGGGACGAGCAGTACTTC. This encodes CASSLLNRGGRDEQYF.